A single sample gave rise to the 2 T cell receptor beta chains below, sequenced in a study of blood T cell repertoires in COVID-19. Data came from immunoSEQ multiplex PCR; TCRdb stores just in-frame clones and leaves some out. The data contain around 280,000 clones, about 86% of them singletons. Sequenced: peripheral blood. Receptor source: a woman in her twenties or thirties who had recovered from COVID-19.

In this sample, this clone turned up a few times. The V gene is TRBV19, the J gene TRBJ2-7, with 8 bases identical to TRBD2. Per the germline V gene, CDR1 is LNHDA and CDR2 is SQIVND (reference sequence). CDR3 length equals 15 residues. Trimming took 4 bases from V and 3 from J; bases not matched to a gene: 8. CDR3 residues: CASSSSGNPFYEQYF. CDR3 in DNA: TGTGCCAGTAGTAGTAGCGGGAACCCCTTCTACGAGCAGTACTTC.

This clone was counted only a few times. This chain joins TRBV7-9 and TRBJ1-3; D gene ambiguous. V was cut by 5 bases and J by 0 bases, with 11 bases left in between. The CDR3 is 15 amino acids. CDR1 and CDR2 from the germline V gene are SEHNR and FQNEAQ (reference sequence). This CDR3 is CASSPGLDSGNTIYF. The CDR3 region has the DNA TGTGCCAGCAGCCCCGGGTTGGACTCTGGAAACACCATATATTTT. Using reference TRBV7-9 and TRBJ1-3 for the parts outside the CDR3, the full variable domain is DTGVSQNPRHKITKRGQNVTFRCDPISEHNRLYWYRQTLGQGPEFLTYFQNEAQLEKSRLLSDRFSAERPKGSFSTLEIQRTEQGDSAMYLCASSPGLDSGNTIYFGEGSWLTVV.